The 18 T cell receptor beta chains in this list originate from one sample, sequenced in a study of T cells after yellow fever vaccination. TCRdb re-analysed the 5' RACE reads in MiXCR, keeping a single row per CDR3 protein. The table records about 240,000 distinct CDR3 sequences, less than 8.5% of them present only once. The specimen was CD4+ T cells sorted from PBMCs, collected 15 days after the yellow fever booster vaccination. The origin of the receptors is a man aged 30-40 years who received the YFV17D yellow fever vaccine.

In DNA form, the CDR3 reads TGTGCCAGCAGCTTAGGGTTGCCAAATGAAAAACTGTTTTTT. Translated, it gives CASSLGLPNEKLFF. The chain uses TRBV7-2 and TRBJ1-4; D is ambiguous. The V end was cut by 1 base, the J end by 5 bases, with 8 bases between. Germline-derived CDR1 and CDR2 are SGHTA and FQGNSA. The CDR3 runs 14 residues.

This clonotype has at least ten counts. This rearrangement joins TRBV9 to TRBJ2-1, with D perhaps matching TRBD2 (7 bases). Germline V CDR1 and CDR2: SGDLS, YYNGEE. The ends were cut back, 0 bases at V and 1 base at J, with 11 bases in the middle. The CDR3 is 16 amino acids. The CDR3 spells CASSVAGGASYNEQFF. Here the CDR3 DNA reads TGTGCCAGCAGCGTAGCTGGGGGGGCTTCCTACAATGAGCAGTTCTTC.

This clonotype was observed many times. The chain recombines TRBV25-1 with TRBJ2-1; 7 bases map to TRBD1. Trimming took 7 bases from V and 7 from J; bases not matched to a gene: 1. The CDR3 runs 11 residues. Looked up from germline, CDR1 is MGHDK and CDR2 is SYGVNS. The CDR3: CASNRGNEQFF. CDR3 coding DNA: TGTGCCAGCAACAGGGGAAATGAGCAGTTCTTC.

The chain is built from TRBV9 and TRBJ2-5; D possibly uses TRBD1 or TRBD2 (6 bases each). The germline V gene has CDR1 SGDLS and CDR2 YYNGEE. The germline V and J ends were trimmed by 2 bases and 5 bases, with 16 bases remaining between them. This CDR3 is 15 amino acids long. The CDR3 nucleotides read TGTGCCAGCAGCGTTCTACAGGGACTCGGGGAGACCCAGTACTTC. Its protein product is CASSVLQGLGETQYF.

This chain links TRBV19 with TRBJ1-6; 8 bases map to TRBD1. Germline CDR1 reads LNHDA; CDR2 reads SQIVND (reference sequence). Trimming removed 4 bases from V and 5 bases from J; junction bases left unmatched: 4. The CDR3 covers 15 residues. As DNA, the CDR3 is TGTGCCAGTAGTACTCAACAGGGGGATAATTCACCCCTCCACTTT. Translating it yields CASSTQQGDNSPLHF. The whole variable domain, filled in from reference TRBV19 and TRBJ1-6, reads DGGITQSPKYLFRKEGQNVTLSCEQNLNHDAMYWYRQDPGQGLRLIYYSQIVNDFQKGDIAEGYSVSREKKESFPLTVTSAQKNPTAFYLCASSTQQGDNSPLHFGNGTRLTVT.

The CDR3 here is CSVSRDSYNEQFF. DNA for the CDR3: TGCAGCGTTAGTAGGGACTCCTACAATGAGCAGTTCTTC. V gene TRBV29-1 combines with J gene TRBJ2-1; D not certain. Trimming removed 5 bases from V and 0 bases from J, with 8 bases in between. CDR3 length: 13 residues. Germline V gene lookup returns CDR1 SQVTM and CDR2 ANQGSEA.

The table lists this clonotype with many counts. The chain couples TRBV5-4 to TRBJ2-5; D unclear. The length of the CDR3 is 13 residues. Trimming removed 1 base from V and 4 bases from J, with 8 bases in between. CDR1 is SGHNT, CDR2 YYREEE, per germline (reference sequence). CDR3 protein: CASSLLPRETQYF. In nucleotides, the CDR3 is TGTGCCAGCAGCTTGTTGCCCAGAGAGACCCAGTACTTC.

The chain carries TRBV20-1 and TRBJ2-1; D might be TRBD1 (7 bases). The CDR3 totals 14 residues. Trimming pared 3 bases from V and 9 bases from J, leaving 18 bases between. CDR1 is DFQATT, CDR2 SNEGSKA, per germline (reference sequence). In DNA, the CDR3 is TGCAGTGCTAGGGAGGGGGCAGGTAAACGTGAGCAGTTCTTC. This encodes CSAREGAGKREQFF.

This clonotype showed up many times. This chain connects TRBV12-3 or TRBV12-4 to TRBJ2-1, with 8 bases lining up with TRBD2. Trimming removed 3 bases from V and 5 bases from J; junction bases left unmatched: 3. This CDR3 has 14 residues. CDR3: CASSLSGGNNEQFF. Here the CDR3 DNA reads TGTGCCAGCAGTTTGAGCGGGGGCAACAATGAGCAGTTCTTC.

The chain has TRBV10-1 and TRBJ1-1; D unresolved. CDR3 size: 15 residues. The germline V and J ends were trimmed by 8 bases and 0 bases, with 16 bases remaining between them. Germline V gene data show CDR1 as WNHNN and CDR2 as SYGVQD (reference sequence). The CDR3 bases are TGCGCCAGCCACCGAAGGACGGAGATGAACACTGAAGCTTTCTTT. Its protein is CASHRRTEMNTEAFF.

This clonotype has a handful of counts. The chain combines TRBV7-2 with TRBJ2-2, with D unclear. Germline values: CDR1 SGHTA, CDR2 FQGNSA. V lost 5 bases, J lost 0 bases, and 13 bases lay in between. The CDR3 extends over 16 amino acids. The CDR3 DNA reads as TGTGCCAGCAGCGCGACTCCCTTTTCGAACACCGGGGAGCTGTTTTTT. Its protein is CASSATPFSNTGELFF.

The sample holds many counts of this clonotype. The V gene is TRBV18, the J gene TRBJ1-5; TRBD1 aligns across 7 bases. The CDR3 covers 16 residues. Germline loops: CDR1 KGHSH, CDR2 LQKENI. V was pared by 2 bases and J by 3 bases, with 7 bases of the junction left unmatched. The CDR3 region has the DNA TGTGCCAGCTCACCAGGGACAGCACAGATCAATCAGCCCCAGCATTTT. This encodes CASSPGTAQINQPQHF.

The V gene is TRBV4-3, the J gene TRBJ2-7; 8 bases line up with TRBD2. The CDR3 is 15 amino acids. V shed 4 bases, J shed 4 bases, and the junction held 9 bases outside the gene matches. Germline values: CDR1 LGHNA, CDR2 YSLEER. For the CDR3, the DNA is TGCGCCAGCAGCCTAGACACACTAGCGGATTACGAGCAGTACTTC. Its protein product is CASSLDTLADYEQYF.

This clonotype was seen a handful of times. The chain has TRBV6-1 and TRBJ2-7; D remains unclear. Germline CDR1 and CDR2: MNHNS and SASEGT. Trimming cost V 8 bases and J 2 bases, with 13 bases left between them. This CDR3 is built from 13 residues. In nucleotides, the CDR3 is TGTGCCAGCCGCCCATTTCGAGCCTACGAGCAGTACTTC. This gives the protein CASRPFRAYEQYF.

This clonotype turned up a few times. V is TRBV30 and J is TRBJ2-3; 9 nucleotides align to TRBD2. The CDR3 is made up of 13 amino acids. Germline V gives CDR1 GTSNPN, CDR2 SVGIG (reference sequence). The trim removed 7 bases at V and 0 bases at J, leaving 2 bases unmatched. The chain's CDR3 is CAFTSGSTDTQYF. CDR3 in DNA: TGTGCCTTTACTAGCGGGAGCACAGATACGCAGTATTTT.

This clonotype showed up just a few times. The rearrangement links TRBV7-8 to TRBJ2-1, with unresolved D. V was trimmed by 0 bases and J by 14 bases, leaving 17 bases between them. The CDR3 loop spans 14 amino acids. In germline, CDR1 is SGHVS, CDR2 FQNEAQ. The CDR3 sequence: CASSLAPIAVTEFF. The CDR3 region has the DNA TGTGCCAGCAGCTTAGCGCCAATAGCAGTTACCGAGTTCTTC.

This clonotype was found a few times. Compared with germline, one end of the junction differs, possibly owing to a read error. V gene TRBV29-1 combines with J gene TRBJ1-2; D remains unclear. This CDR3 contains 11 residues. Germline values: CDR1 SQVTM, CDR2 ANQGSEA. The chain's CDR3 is CSVEDLGRHAF. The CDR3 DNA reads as TGCAGCGTTGAAGATCTTGGGCGGCATGCCTTC.

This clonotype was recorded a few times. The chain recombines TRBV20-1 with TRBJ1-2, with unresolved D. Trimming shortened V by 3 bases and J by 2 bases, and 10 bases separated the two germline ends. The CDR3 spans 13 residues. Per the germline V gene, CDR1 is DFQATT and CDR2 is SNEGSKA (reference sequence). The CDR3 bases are TGCAGTGCTAGGTACAGAGTAAACTATGGCTACACCTTC. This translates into CSARYRVNYGYTF.